This T cell receptor (beta chain) comes out of a study of human T cells and chemical hapten exposure. The wider study: Sensitization employed 2% DPC on around 2 cm by around 2 cm of upper inner arm skin. Patients additionally received therapeutic doses of diphenylcyclopropenone on the scalp once a week, and this continued throughout the approximately 26-week study. Yields of TCR per sample differed, chiefly owing to small differences in pooled library volume.

Time point given: patch test 3, about 24 weeks after DPC sensitization. Treatment given: therapeutic diphenylcyclopropenone sensitization with weekly scalp DPC. TCRdb fed the RACE reads into MiXCR, producing one record per CDR3 protein. The top ten clones hold around 1.9% of a sample with some 170,000 distinct CDR3 sequences, about a quarter of them seen once. Sequenced material: whole blood, taken in connection with sensitization to the hapten diphenylcyclopropenone (DPC). The TCR originated in a woman under 30 with alopecia areata. Some clones in this sample may be carry-over from other donors' samples.

CDR3 amino acids: CAISESPGQWNSPLHF. CDR3 coding DNA: TGTGCCATCAGTGAGTCGCCGGGACAATGGAATTCACCCCTCCACTTT. The rearrangement uses TRBV10-3 and TRBJ1-6; D might be TRBD1 (6 bases). Germline-derived CDR1 and CDR2 are ENHRY and SYGVKD. Trimming stripped 0 bases from V and 7 bases from J, with 13 bases between. The CDR3 has 16 amino acids.